This T cell receptor beta chain emerged from a study of blood T cell repertoires in COVID-19 (dated by TCRdb to about 2020). Context from the whole study: Samples covering the acute and convalescent phases of COVID-19 were provided by collaborators in the United States, Italy and Spain. Where available, HLA class I and class II types were taken from metadata supplied by the sample provider and were not determined by assay-based typing. The material from the prospective study consisted of cDNA or gDNA derived from T cells, B-cell-depleted T cells, or PBMCs. Samples were obtained from the ongoing ImmuneRACE study (first 160 participants) and from about 1,300 subjects provided by 6 global collaborators. The repertoires were made available in a free public database intended to serve as a resource for research on the immune response to SARS-CoV-2. Sample metadata almost always included a de-identified subject ID, COVID-19 status, age in years and sex. Deeply sampled blood TCRbeta repertoires from subjects exposed to, actively infected with, or recovered from COVID-19 were included in the dataset. The investigation overall reported the following: Clinical and demographic metadata were provided uncurated, with the amount varying by source and participant.

In the case of this clone: Its antigen target is currently unknown. No much larger clone is present one base from it, and per-base qualities are unavailable.

V sheds 0 bases and J sheds 2 bases, leaving 15 bases between their ends. The CDR3 runs 17 amino acids, cysteine and phenylalanine included. Only the CDR3 DNA stays, 51 bases, in frame from base 1. According to the germline V gene, CDR1 reads SGHRS and CDR2 reads YFSETQ. Each collaborating institution followed its own protocols to collect whole blood in K2EDTA tubes. For TCRbeta analysis, collaborators shipped samples as frozen whole blood, isolated PBMCs, or DNA extracted from either of those sample types. TCRbeta CDR3 regions were amplified from genomic DNA by means of the immunoSEQ Assay, a bias-controlled multiplex PCR. The paper's processing steps were these. Nucleated cell counts per sample were estimated from amplification of reference gene primers within the assay. To quantify the absolute abundance of each unique TCRbeta CDR3 rearrangement, sequence reads were collapsed and filtered. For each sample, productive Simpson clonality was calculated by taking the square root of Simpson's diversity index across productive rearrangements. Held by TCRdb, this immuneACCESS table contains in-frame sequences only and omits some clones. Under half of the omission traces to an unresolved V gene where checked; the cause of the rest is unknown. V and J calls and clone size are as listed in that table; D and trimming were resolved from the DNA. A total of some 200,000 clones appear in this sample, approximately 85% of them only once. Of the sample, approximately 8.9% falls within the top ten clones.

The source material was peripheral blood. This TCR was recovered from a woman aged 55-75 years with acute or convalescent COVID-19. The V and J segments used are TRBV5-1 and TRBJ1-3; TRBD1 is a weak D gene call, 6 bases matching. CDR3 protein: CASSLEGGTGTGNTIYF. The DNA sequence is TGCGCCAGCAGCTTGGAAGGCGGTACAGGGACTGGAAACACCATATATTTT.